This TCR beta chain was profiled in a study of T cell repertoires in cytomegalovirus infection. About the study: Public TCR beta signatures marked donors with CMV infection and the matching HLA. Study conclusions and caveats: Cumulative public TCR beta family frequency identified carriers of CMV plus the relevant HLA. HLA-C-restricted CMV-specific TCR beta clonotypes were dominant in the ex vivo response.

The CDR3 is made up of 15 amino acids. Germline V gene sequence: CDR1 SGHNT, CDR2 YENEEA. Trimming left V 8 bases short and J 0 bases short, with 14 bases between. MiXCR, run by TCRdb on the reads, gives a single entry per CDR3 protein. The sample includes hundreds of thousands of distinct CDR3 sequences, approximately 24% of them seen just once. A few counts support this clonotype. Antigen unknown. The TCR sequence derives from a human donor in good health (CMV status not recorded). Some clones in this sample may be carry-over from other donors' samples. This rearrangement joins TRBV11-3 to TRBJ2-1; D gene uncertain. The sample taken for sequencing was CD8+ T cells from PBMCs. The CDR3 region is CASQSHSSSYNEQFF. The CDR3 DNA follows: TGTGCCAGCCAATCGCACTCGAGCTCCTACAATGAGCAGTTCTTC.